This TCR beta chain was recorded in a study of blood T cell repertoires in COVID-19. The method was immunoSEQ multiplex PCR; TCRdb's version includes in-frame clones alone and lacks a portion of them. The sample lists just over 150,000 clones; about 88% were seen once. Germline lookup yields CDR1 KGHDR and CDR2 SFDVKD. Trimming cost V 5 bases and J 4 bases; bases outside gene matches: 13. The CDR3 has 17 residues. This TCR came from a woman aged 70-85 years with acute or convalescent COVID-19. The sequencing input was peripheral blood. The chain links TRBV24-1 to TRBJ2-3; 8 bases align to TRBD1. CDR3 nucleotide sequence: TGTGCCACCAGTGCCGGCGACAGGGGAAGAGTAGCAGATACGCAGTATTTT. Translation: CATSAGDRGRVADTQYF.